These 23 T cell receptor beta chains came from one sample sequenced in a study of blood T cell repertoires in COVID-19. TCRdb's copy holds only in-frame clones and misses some; the assay was immunoSEQ multiplex PCR. The data contain tens of thousands of clones, roughly 84% of them singletons. The source material was peripheral blood. Source of these receptors: a human donor in a cohort sampled during active COVID-19.

J is TRBJ2-1 and V is TRBV6-5, with D tentatively TRBD1 (6 bases). The CDR3 contains 15 residues. V lost 6 bases and J lost 7, with 19 bases in between. Germline V gene data show CDR1 as MNHEY and CDR2 as SVGAGI. The chain's CDR3 is CASSQDRQVGNEQFF. CDR3 DNA: TGTGCCAGCAGCCAAGACAGGCAAGTAGGGAATGAGCAGTTCTTC.

The count of this clone is one. V is TRBV11-3 and J is TRBJ2-7; perhaps TRBD1 as D (6 bases). Trimming took off 3 bases at V and 7 bases at J, with 10 bases between the two ends. This CDR3 comprises 12 residues. CDR1 and CDR2 from the germline V gene are SGHNT and YENEEA. The DNA for the CDR3 is TGTGCCAGCAGCTTCTCAGGGGATGAGCAGTACTTC. The encoded protein is CASSFSGDEQYF.

This clone appeared a single time. The rearrangement uses TRBV15 and TRBJ2-5, with 10 positions matching TRBD2. The trim removed 0 bases at V and 2 bases at J, leaving 6 bases unmatched. The CDR3 runs 17 residues. Germline V CDR1 and CDR2: LNHNV, YYDKDF (reference sequence). DNA for the CDR3: TGTGCCACCAGCAGAGATCGGCGACTAGCGGGTCAAGAGACCCAGTACTTC. This translates into CATSRDRRLAGQETQYF.

This rearrangement joins TRBV3-1 (or the pseudogene TRBV3-2) to TRBJ1-2; possibly TRBD1 for D (5 bases). The CDR3 runs to 14 residues. In germline, CDR1 is LGHDT, CDR2 YNNKEL (reference sequence). Deletions cut 0 bases from V and 13 bases from J, with 18 bases between. The CDR3 spells CASSQEGMGTSCTF. The CDR3 coding sequence is TGTGCCAGCAGCCAAGAGGGGATGGGGACTAGCTGCACCTTC.

The V gene is TRBV2, the J gene TRBJ2-7; 7 positions match TRBD1. This CDR3 comprises 12 residues. With V trimmed by 7 bases and J by 2 bases, 2 bases remained unmatched. Germline values: CDR1 SNHLY, CDR2 FYNNEI. The CDR3 DNA is TGTGCCAGCACGACAGGGACCTACGAGCAGTACTTC. As protein: CASTTGTYEQYF.

This clone showed up just once. The rearrangement uses TRBV5-1 and TRBJ2-5; TRBD2 agrees at 7 bases. Trimming at V came to 0 bases and at J to 3 bases, leaving 5 bases not matched to a gene. The CDR3 runs to 15 residues. The germline V gene encodes CDR1 SGHRS and CDR2 YFSETQ. DNA of the CDR3: TGCGCCAGCAGCTTGGTTGCGGGAGTGGAAGAGACCCAGTACTTC. Its protein product is CASSLVAGVEETQYF.

J is TRBJ1-4 and V is TRBV9; perhaps TRBD1 as D (6 bases). The CDR3 contains 14 residues. Per the germline V gene, CDR1 is SGDLS and CDR2 is YYNGEE. With 2 bases removed from V and 8 bases from J, the gap between germline ends came to 13 bases. CDR3 DNA sequence: TGTGCCAGCAGCGTCCGGGACACCACCGAAAAACTGTTTTTT. As protein: CASSVRDTTEKLFF.

V gene TRBV6-5 combines with J gene TRBJ2-1; 12 positions match TRBD2. The V gene end was trimmed by 6 bases and the J gene end by 8 bases; junction bases not matched to a gene: 8. From germline, CDR1 is MNHEY and CDR2 SVGAGI. CDR3 length: 15 residues. CDR3 residues: CASSRLAGEEDEQFF. The CDR3 nucleotides are TGTGCCAGCAGCCGACTAGCGGGAGAGGAGGATGAGCAGTTCTTC.

This chain joins TRBV3-1 (or the pseudogene TRBV3-2) and TRBJ2-5; TRBD1 agrees at 9 bases. Germline V CDR1 and CDR2: LGHDT, YNNKEL (reference sequence). The CDR3 contains 15 residues. The trim removed 6 bases at V and 5 bases at J, leaving 10 bases unmatched. The CDR3 DNA reads TGTGCCAGCAGACAGACAACAGGGGGCAGGGAGACCCAGTACTTC. Protein sequence: CASRQTTGGRETQYF.

The genes are TRBV7-2 and TRBJ2-2, with 7 bases matching TRBD2. The CDR3 has 16 residues. Germline values: CDR1 SGHTA, CDR2 FQGNSA. V lost 0 bases, J lost 0 bases, and 1 base stayed unmatched. CDR3 DNA sequence: TGTGCCAGCAGCTTAGCGCGGGGGACGAACACCGGGGAGCTGTTTTTT. Translating it yields CASSLARGTNTGELFF.

This chain uses TRBV30 with TRBJ1-2, with D possibly being TRBD1 (6 bases). Per the germline V gene, CDR1 is GTSNPN and CDR2 is SVGIG (reference sequence). The CDR3 loop spans 13 amino acids. Trimming cost V 1 base and J 4 bases, with 10 bases left between them. The CDR3 spells CAWSEDSFYGYTF. The DNA of the CDR3 is TGTGCCTGGAGTGAGGACAGCTTCTATGGCTACACCTTC.

The CDR3 coding sequence is TGCAGCGTCCTTCCGGGGGACACAGATACGCAGTATTTT. Protein sequence: CSVLPGDTDTQYF. J is TRBJ2-3 and V is TRBV29-1; TRBD2 might be the D (6 bases). CDR1 is SQVTM and CDR2 is ANQGSEA in the germline V gene. V lost 6 bases and J 2 bases, leaving 12 bases between the germline ends. The length of the CDR3 is 13 residues.

The chain combines TRBV7-2 with TRBJ2-5; 7 nucleotides match TRBD1. The CDR3 is made up of 15 amino acids. Trimming cost V 4 bases and J 5 bases; bases outside gene matches: 10. Germline loops: CDR1 SGHTA, CDR2 FQGNSA. In DNA, the CDR3 is TGTGCCAGCAGCTCCCCACAGGGGAGAGGCGAGACCCAGTACTTC. As protein: CASSSPQGRGETQYF.

The gene calls are TRBV11-3 and TRBJ2-7, with a weak D call TRBD1 (6 bases). Germline V lookup: CDR1 SGHNT, CDR2 YENEEA. Trimming left V 3 bases short and J 6 bases short, with 12 bases between. The CDR3 totals 13 residues. As DNA, the CDR3 is TGTGCCAGCAGCTTTAGATTGGACAGCGAGCAGTACTTC. Its translation: CASSFRLDSEQYF.

V usage is TRBV6-1 and J usage is TRBJ1-2; D gene ambiguous. Germline V gene lookup returns CDR1 MNHNS and CDR2 SASEGT. The CDR3 consists of 15 residues. Trimming pared 1 base from V and 6 bases from J, leaving 15 bases between. The CDR3 sequence is CASSEGWRRTDGYTF. The CDR3, as DNA: TGTGCCAGCAGTGAAGGGTGGAGGAGGACGGATGGCTACACCTTC.

The rearrangement uses TRBV19 and TRBJ1-2; D not resolved. Deletions cut 0 bases from V and 9 bases from J, with 17 bases between. The CDR3 runs to 15 residues. Looked up from germline, CDR1 is LNHDA and CDR2 is SQIVND (reference sequence). CDR3 nucleotides: TGTGCCAGTAGTATAGAACACCGGACTGCCGCTAGCTACACCTTC. As protein: CASSIEHRTAASYTF.

In DNA form, the CDR3 reads TGTGCCAGCAGCTTACTTGTCTCAGGGGGAGAAAAACTGTTTTTT. Its translation is CASSLLVSGGEKLFF. V gene TRBV7-9 combines with J gene TRBJ1-4; 7 bases are shared with TRBD1. CDR1 is SEHNR and CDR2 is FQNEAQ in the germline V gene (reference sequence). The CDR3 is made up of 15 amino acids. After removal of 2 bases from V and 8 bases from J, the junction contained 8 bases not matched to a gene.

The chain recombines TRBV4-3 with TRBJ2-5, with 10 bases fitting TRBD2. The CDR3 extends over 15 amino acids. The V segment lost 3 bases and the J segment 2 bases; nucleotides outside the gene matches: 3. CDR1 is LGHNA, CDR2 YSLEER, per germline. The CDR3 nucleotides read TGCGCCAGCAGCCAGGGGACTAGCGAACAAGAGACCCAGTACTTC. It translates to CASSQGTSEQETQYF.

In nucleotides, the CDR3 is TGTGCCAGCAGCTTATCAGGGGGCCTTGGAGATACGCAGTATTTT. It encodes CASSLSGGLGDTQYF. The chain recombines TRBV7-3 with TRBJ2-3; 8 positions agree with TRBD1. This CDR3 region has 15 residues. Germline CDR1 reads SGHTA; CDR2 reads FQGTGA. After removal of 2 bases from V and 5 bases from J, the junction contained 6 bases not matched to a gene.

The chain uses TRBV7-2 and TRBJ1-4, with 11 bases identical to TRBD1. J lost 8 bases, V lost 5 bases, and 7 bases had no gene match. The V gene's germline CDR1 is SGHTA and CDR2 FQGNSA. The length of the CDR3 is 15 residues. DNA for the CDR3: TGTGCCAGCAGCGCCCCGGGACAGGGGGAGGAAAAACTGTTTTTT. Translated, it gives CASSAPGQGEEKLFF.

This clone is medium-sized in the sample. This chain uses TRBV6-2 or TRBV6-3 with TRBJ2-5, with TRBD2 matching 8 bases. Looked up from germline, CDR1 is MNHEY and CDR2 is SVGEGT. Germline trimming cut 6 bases from V and 0 bases from J; bases unmatched to any gene: 3. The CDR3 is made up of 14 amino acids. The CDR3 sequence is CASSSGGDQETQYF. For the CDR3, the DNA is TGTGCCAGCAGCTCGGGAGGGGACCAAGAGACCCAGTACTTC.

The chain couples TRBV7-2 to TRBJ1-4; D ambiguous. V gave up 1 base and J gave up 6 bases, with 9 bases separating them. This CDR3 has 14 residues. The germline V gene encodes CDR1 SGHTA and CDR2 FQGNSA. Written as DNA, the CDR3 is TGTGCCAGCAGCTTAGTGGTGGCAGATGAAAAACTGTTTTTT. Encoded protein: CASSLVVADEKLFF.

The CDR3 coding sequence is TGTGCCAGCAGTTACTCGCATTACCAGTCGAACACTGAAGCTTTCTTT. This codes for CASSYSHYQSNTEAFF. This chain links TRBV6-5 with TRBJ1-1; D is ambiguous. The CDR3 totals 16 residues. Per the germline V gene, CDR1 is MNHEY and CDR2 is SVGAGI. The germline V and J ends were trimmed by 0 bases and 1 base, with 12 bases remaining between them.